The 9 T cell receptor beta chains in this list originate from one sample, sequenced in a study of blood T cell repertoires in COVID-19. TCRdb's table, derived via immunoSEQ multiplex PCR, lists solely in-frame clones and lacks some. The sample records about 52,000 clones, about 80% being singletons. Sequencing was done on a sample of peripheral blood. The receptor set was obtained from a man aged 65 to 85 with active COVID-19.

The chain recombines TRBV7-9 with TRBJ1-6; tentative D call: TRBD1 (5 bases). V dropped 1 base and J dropped 5 bases, with 9 bases sitting between them. The CDR3 length is 15 residues. The germline CDR1 and CDR2 sequences are SEHNR and FQNEAQ (reference sequence). CDR3 region: CASSLGGIDNSPLHF. The CDR3 bases are TGTGCCAGCAGCTTAGGGGGCATCGATAATTCACCCCTCCACTTT.

The rearrangement uses TRBV29-1 and TRBJ1-3; D might be TRBD1 (6 bases). The CDR3 is made up of 12 amino acids. V shed 6 bases and J shed 4 bases, with 10 bases lying between them. Germline assignment: CDR1 SQVTM and CDR2 ANQGSEA. CDR3 residues: CSVLTGGNTIYF. CDR3 nucleotides: TGCAGCGTACTGACAGGCGGAAACACCATATATTTT.

The rearrangement links TRBV6-4 to TRBJ2-1, with TRBD2 matching 9 bases. Germline CDR1 reads MRHNA; CDR2 reads SNTAGT. This CDR3 spans 15 amino acids. Trimming at V came to 5 bases and at J to 8 bases, leaving 10 bases not matched to a gene. CDR3 loop: CASSPAGGRAYEQFF. CDR3 in DNA: TGTGCCAGCAGTCCAGCGGGGGGCCGGGCGTATGAGCAGTTCTTC.

J is TRBJ1-3 and V is TRBV11-2; possibly TRBD1 for D (6 bases). The CDR3 totals 19 residues. CDR1 and CDR2 (germline): SGHAT, FQNNGV. The V end lost 5 bases, the J end lost 0 bases, and 23 bases lay between the germline ends. The CDR3 coding sequence is TGTGCCAGCAGCCCACGACGGACAGCACCGGTCCCCTCTGGAAACACCATATATTTT. It encodes CASSPRRTAPVPSGNTIYF.

Only one count was recorded for this clone. The chain links TRBV4-1 to TRBJ1-5; D is undetermined. The CDR3 spans 13 residues. Germline V gives CDR1 MGHRA, CDR2 YSYEKL. V was shortened by 4 bases and J by 4 bases, with 8 bases between the two germline ends. The CDR3 region has the DNA TGCGCCAGCAGCCTTGAGCTTAATCAGCCCCAGCATTTT. It encodes CASSLELNQPQHF.

The V gene is TRBV6-6, the J gene TRBJ2-3, with 11 bases aligning to TRBD2. The trim removed 6 bases at V and 5 bases at J, leaving 4 bases unmatched. This CDR3 comprises 14 residues. Germline lookup yields CDR1 MNHNY and CDR2 SVGAGI (reference sequence). CDR3 loop: CASSPGLAGDTQYF. CDR3 DNA: TGTGCCAGCAGCCCCGGACTAGCGGGAGATACGCAGTATTTT.

This chain joins TRBV18 and TRBJ2-3; D gene uncertain. V was cut by 2 bases and J by 2 bases, with 11 bases left in between. Germline V gives CDR1 KGHSH, CDR2 LQKENI. The CDR3 contains 15 residues. CDR3 nucleotides: TGTGCCAGCTCACCAGGGCTCCCTACCACAGATACGCAGTATTTT. Residues: CASSPGLPTTDTQYF.

This chain links TRBV25-1 with TRBJ2-4, with 7 bases aligning to TRBD2. Trimming took 4 bases from V and 6 from J; bases not matched to a gene: 6. Germline V gene sequence: CDR1 MGHDK, CDR2 SYGVNS. This CDR3 region has 14 residues. The CDR3 DNA is TGTGCCAGCAGTGCAAGCGGGGTGGGAAACATTCAGTACTTC. This codes for CASSASGVGNIQYF.

The V call is TRBV7-2, the J call TRBJ1-5, with TRBD1 matching over 8 bases. Germline V gene data show CDR1 as SGHTA and CDR2 as FQGNSA. The CDR3 consists of 16 residues. With 5 bases clipped from V and 6 bases from J, the junction kept 12 bases outside the gene matches. CDR3 DNA sequence: TGTGCCAGCAGCCCCGGGGGGCAGGGGGCTTTTCAGCCCCAGCATTTT. Residues: CASSPGGQGAFQPQHF. Variable domain in full (rest from reference TRBV7-2 and TRBJ1-5): GAGVSQSPSNKVTEKGKDVELRCDPISGHTALYWYRQSLGQGLEFLIYFQGNSAPDKSGLPSDRFSAERTGGSVSTLTIQRTQQEDSAVYLCASSPGGQGAFQPQHFGDGTRLSIL.